This T cell receptor (beta chain) came from a study of cytomegalovirus exposure and HLA in healthy donors. A remark on this clone: Its antigen is undetermined.

Germline loops: CDR1 SGHNT, CDR2 YYREEE (reference sequence). Losses at the gene ends were 4 bases for V and 6 bases for J; bases not matched to a gene: 13. There are 15 residues in the CDR3. Study-wide points: Analyzed later, association rates of TCRs varied across HLA loci, with DRB1 most and HLA-C fewest.

The PCR ran on 60 Vbeta and 13 Jbeta primers. The assay was immunoSEQ multiplex PCR, and TCRdb's table has in-frame clones only and misses some. The sample carries 150,000 to 200,000 clones, 75% to 90% recorded once. Sequences were obtained from PBMCs. The chain is built from TRBV5-4 and TRBJ2-7; 7 positions match TRBD1. The sequence came from a man under 40 in good health and CMV-seropositive. CDR3 nucleotides: TGTGCCAGCAGCCCTGGGCTGACAGGGTGGGGCGAGCAGTACTTC. Residues: CASSPGLTGWGEQYF.